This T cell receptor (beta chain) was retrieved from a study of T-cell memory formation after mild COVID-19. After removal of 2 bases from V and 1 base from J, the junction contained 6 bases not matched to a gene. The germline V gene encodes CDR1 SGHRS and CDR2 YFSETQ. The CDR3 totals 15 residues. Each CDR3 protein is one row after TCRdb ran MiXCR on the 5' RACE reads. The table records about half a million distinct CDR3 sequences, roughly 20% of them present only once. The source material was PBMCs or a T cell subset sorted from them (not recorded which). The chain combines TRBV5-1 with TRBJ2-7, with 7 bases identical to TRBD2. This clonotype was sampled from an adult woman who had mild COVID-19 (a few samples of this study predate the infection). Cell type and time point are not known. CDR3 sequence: CASSFGASGSYEQYF. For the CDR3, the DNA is TGCGCCAGCAGCTTCGGGGCTAGCGGTTCCTACGAGCAGTACTTC.